This T cell receptor (beta chain) came from a study of T cell changes during pregnancy in multiple sclerosis. The table came from immunoSEQ multiplex PCR; TCRdb's copy has only in-frame clones and leaves some out. The sample consists of tens of thousands of clones, over 80% of them appearing once. The CDR3 runs to 16 residues. The V gene's germline CDR1 is MNHEY and CDR2 SMNVEV (reference sequence). J gave up 2 bases and V 8 bases, and 13 bases lay outside the gene matches. The TCR originated in a female donor with multiple sclerosis, enrolled in a pregnancy study. The sequenced sample was CD8+ T cells from peripheral blood mononuclear cells, obtained before pregnancy. The chain links TRBV27 to TRBJ2-7; 9 positions agree with TRBD1. The CDR3 loop reads CASWDGETGGPYEQYF. CDR3 sequence (DNA): TGTGCCAGCTGGGACGGTGAGACAGGGGGACCCTACGAGCAGTACTTC.